This T cell receptor beta chain was found in a study of T cell clonotyping in hematopoietic cell transplantation (dated by TCRdb to the early 2020s). A note on the overall study: A total of 110 to 150 blood samples were collected in the study from roughly 33 consecutive transplant recipients and their related donors. Patients were recruited between September 2015 and January 2017 and followed until late 2020 or death. The research as a whole found: Donor and pretransplant recipient Inverse Simpson Index values predicted broader posttransplant TCR repertoire diversity. Recipient repertoires showed only a small fraction of overlap with donor repertoires, and over 95% appeared de novo at the given depth. The sample size was limited and the cells went unsorted, which meant the CD4 and CD8 repertoire contributions could not be told apart. Recipient TCR diversity fell after transplant, with pathologically expanded clonotypes rising progressively from day 30 to day 180.

The immunoSEQ assay, a bias-controlled multiplex PCR using V- and J-specific primers, was used to amplify TCR beta CDR3 regions from genomic DNA. In a second PCR step, a proprietary barcode and Illumina adapter sequences were attached to the CDR3 amplicons. An Illumina MiSeq instrument was used to sequence the CDR3 libraries. The study's processing was this. Export and quality control were done with immunoSEQ Analyzer 3.0, while downstream analyses used R Bioconductor and Immunarch. Only productive rearrangements in the normalized downsampled data set went into calculating the repertoire metrics. Clonotypes larger than 5 templates in the normalized cohort were defined as pathologically expanded. Repertoire diversity was measured with the Inverse Simpson Index. The non-normalized data set was used for CMV-specificity analyses so that all clonotypes could be captured. The source is immuneACCESS, and TCRdb retained only in-frame sequences with V and J called. Part of the clones is not carried over; for the studies checked, unresolved V genes explain less than half of this, and the remainder is unexplained. D and trimming come from the DNA, and the V and J calls and clone size come from that table. In this sample the table shows around 12,000 clones, about four fifths of which occur a single time. The top ten clones comprise approximately 5% of the sample.

Of note for this clone: No cognate antigen has been identified for it. No per-base quality is available; no much larger clone lies one base away.

The time point label for this specimen denotes: 100 days after allo-HCT. Blood samples were obtained from recipients approximately 28 days before transplant and at days 30, 100 and 180 after transplant. Nuclei Lysis Solution was used to extract genomic DNA from fresh or cryopreserved unfractionated peripheral blood mononuclear cells. This sequence originates from a female patient in her 40s who had an allogeneic stem cell transplant from a related donor, so T cells may come from the graft donor. Some clones in this sample may be carry-over from other donors' samples. This sample comprised PBMCs, obtained 100 days after allogeneic stem cell transplant.

The CDR3 has the sequence CASSEMKATIGGRWTEAFF. The base sequence is TGTGCCAGCAGTGAAATGAAGGCCACAATTGGGGGGAGATGGACTGAAGCTTTCTTT. The rearranged segments are TRBV2 and TRBJ1-1; the D region possibly corresponds to TRBD1 (5 bases align). The CDR3 measures 19 amino acids from cysteine to phenylalanine. The sequence is cut down to CDR3 DNA, 57 bases in frame from base 1. V and J lose 2 bases and 5 bases, and a span of 27 bases separates them. CDR1 is given as SNHLY and CDR2 as FYNNEI, both from the germline V gene.